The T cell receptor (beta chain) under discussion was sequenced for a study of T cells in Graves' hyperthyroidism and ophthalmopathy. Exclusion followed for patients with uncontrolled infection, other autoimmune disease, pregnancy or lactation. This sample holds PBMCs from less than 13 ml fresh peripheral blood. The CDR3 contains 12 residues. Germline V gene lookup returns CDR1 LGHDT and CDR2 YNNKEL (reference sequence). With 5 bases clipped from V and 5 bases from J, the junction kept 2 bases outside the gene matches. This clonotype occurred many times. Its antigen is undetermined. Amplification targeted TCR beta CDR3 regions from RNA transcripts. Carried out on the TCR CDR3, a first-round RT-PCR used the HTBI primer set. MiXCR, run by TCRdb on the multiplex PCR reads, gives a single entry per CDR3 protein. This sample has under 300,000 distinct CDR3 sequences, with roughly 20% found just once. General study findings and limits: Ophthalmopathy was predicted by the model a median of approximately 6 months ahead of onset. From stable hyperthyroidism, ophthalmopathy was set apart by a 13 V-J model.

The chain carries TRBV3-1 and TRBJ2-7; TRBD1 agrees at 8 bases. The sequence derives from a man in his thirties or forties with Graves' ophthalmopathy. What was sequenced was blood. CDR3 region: CASSDRGHEQYF. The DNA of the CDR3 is TGTGCCAGCAGCGACAGGGGCCACGAGCAGTACTTC.